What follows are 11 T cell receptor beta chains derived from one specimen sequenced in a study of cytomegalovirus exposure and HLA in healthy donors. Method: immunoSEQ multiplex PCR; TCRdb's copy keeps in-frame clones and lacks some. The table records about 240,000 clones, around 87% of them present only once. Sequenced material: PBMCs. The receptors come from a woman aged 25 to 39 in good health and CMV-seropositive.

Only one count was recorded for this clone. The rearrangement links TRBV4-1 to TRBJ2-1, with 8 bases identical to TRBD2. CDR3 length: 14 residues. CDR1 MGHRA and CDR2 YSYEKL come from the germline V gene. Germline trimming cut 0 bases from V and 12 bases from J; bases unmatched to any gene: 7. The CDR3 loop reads CASSQDRAGGPQFF. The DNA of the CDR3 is TGCGCCAGCAGCCAAGATCGGGCGGGAGGTCCGCAGTTCTTC.

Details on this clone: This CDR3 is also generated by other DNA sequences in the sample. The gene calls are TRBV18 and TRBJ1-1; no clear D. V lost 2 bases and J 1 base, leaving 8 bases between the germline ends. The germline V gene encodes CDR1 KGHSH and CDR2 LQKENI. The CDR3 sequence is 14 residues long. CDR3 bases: TGTGCCAGCTCACCATCAGGAGGGAACACTGAAGCTTTCTTT. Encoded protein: CASSPSGGNTEAFF.

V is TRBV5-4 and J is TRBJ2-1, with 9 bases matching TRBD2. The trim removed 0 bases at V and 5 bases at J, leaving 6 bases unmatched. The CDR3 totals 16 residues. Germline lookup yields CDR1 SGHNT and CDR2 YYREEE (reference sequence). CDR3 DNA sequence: TGTGCCAGCAGCTTGGGGGGGCTAGCGGGGAACAATGAGCAGTTCTTC. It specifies CASSLGGLAGNNEQFF.

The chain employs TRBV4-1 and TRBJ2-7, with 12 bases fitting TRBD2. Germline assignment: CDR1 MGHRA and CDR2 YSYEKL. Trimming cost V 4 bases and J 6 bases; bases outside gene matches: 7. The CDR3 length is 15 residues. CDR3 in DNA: TGCGCCAGCAGCCCGACTAGCGGGAGTCGGGTCGAGCAGTACTTC. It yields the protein CASSPTSGSRVEQYF.

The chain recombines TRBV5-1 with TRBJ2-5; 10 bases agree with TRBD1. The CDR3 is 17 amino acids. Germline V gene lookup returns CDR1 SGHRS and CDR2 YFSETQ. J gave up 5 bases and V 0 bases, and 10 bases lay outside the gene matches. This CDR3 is CASSLGGAPGQGETQYF. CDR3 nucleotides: TGCGCCAGCAGCTTGGGGGGCGCCCCGGGACAGGGGGAGACCCAGTACTTC.

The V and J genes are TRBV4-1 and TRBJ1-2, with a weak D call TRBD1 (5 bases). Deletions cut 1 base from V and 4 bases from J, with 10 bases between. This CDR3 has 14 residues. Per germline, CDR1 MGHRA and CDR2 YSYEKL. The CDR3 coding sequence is TGCGCCAGCAGCCAAGGGAGGGGAGGCTATGGCTACACCTTC. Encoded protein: CASSQGRGGYGYTF.

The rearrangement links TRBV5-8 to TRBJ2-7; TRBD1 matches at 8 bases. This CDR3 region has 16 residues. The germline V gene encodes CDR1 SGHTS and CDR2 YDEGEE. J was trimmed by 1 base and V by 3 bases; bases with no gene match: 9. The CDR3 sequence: CASSSLRGQASYEQYF. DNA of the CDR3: TGTGCCAGCAGCTCCCTCCGGGGACAGGCGTCCTACGAGCAGTACTTC.

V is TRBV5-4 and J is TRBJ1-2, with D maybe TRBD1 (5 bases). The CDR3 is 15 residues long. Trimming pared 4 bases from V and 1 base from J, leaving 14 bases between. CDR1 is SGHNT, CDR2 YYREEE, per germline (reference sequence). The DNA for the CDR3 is TGTGCCAGCAGCCCCACGGGAGGGGTTAACTATGGCTACACCTTC. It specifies CASSPTGGVNYGYTF.

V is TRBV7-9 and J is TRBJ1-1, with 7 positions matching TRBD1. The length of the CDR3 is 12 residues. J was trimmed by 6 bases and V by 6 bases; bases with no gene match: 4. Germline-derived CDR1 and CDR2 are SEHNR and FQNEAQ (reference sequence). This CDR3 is CASRTGEAEAFF. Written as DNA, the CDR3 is TGTGCCAGCAGAACAGGGGAGGCTGAAGCTTTCTTT.

Written as DNA, the CDR3 is TGTGCCAGCAGTTACTCGGAGGGCTTTAACACTGAAGCTTTCTTT. It encodes CASSYSEGFNTEAFF. The chain couples TRBV6-5 to TRBJ1-1; D gene ambiguous. Trimming left V 0 bases short and J 2 bases short, with 10 bases between. The CDR3 consists of 15 residues. Germline CDR1 MNHEY, CDR2 SVGAGI.

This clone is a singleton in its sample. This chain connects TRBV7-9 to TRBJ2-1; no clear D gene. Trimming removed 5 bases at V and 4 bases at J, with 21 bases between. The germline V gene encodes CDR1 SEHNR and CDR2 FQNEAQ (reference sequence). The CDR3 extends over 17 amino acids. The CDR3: CASSLWVPNYLYNEQFF. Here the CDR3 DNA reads TGTGCCAGCAGCCTTTGGGTCCCCAACTATTTATACAATGAGCAGTTCTTC.